This T cell receptor beta chain was recovered during a study of blood T cells in healthy people across ages. Study results and limitations: The fall in TCR beta diversity per million T cells was roughly linear with age.

Note on this clonotype: The target antigen is unknown.

Through a sample-barcoded 5' primer and a J-beta primer mix, a second PCR was run for roughly 6 to 11 cycles. TCRdb re-derived calls from the 5' RACE reads in MiXCR, one entry per CDR3 protein. The sample lists about 1.5 million distinct CDR3 sequences, about 43% occurring once. Germline lookup yields CDR1 MDHEN and CDR2 SYDVKM. This CDR3 spans 14 amino acids. The chain carries TRBV28 and TRBJ2-7; a weak D match, TRBD2 (6 bases). The J call could be wrong; TRBJ2-5 is a better fit for the DNA end. The sample was blood. This TCR derives from a woman under 30 in good health. For the CDR3, the DNA is TGTGCCAGCAGTTTTGTAGGGAGGCTGGAGACCCAGTACTTC. Translation gives CASSFVGRLETQYF.